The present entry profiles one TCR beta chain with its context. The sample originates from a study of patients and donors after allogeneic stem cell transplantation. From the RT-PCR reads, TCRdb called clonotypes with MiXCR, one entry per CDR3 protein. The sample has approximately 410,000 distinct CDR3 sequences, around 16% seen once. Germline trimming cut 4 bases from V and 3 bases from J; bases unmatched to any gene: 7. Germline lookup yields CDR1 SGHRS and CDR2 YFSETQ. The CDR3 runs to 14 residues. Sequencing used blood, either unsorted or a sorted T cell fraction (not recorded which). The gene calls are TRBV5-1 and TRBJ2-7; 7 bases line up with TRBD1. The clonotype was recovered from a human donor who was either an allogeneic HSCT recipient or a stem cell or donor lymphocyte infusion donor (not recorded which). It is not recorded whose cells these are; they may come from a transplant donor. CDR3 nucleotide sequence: TGCGCCAGCAGCGCCCGGGACAGTGACTACGAGCAGTACTTC. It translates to CASSARDSDYEQYF.